This T cell receptor beta chain was sequenced for a study of T cells in Graves' hyperthyroidism and ophthalmopathy. Study results and limitations: Blood shared most expanded thyroid clonotypes above 0.001. Stable hyperthyroidism was told apart from ophthalmopathy by a model built on 13 V-J features.

TCR beta CDR3 region amplification was performed from RNA transcripts. HTBI primers were used for first-round RT-PCR of the TCR CDR3. TCRdb reprocessed the multiplex PCR reads with MiXCR, giving one entry per CDR3 protein. The sample records hundreds of thousands of distinct CDR3 sequences, more than 13% being singletons. Diagnoses rested on clinical symptoms, serum thyroxine and TRAb, thyroid ultrasound and orbital computed tomography. In regard to this clonotype: Its target is unknown.

CDR1 and CDR2 from the germline V gene are LGHNA and YNFKEQ. CDR3 length: 15 residues. Trimming removed 4 bases at V and 4 bases at J, with 17 bases between. The chain is built from TRBV4-2 and TRBJ2-7; D is ambiguous. The TCR originated in a man aged 45 to 65 with Graves' ophthalmopathy. The sequencing input was blood. CDR3 nucleotides: TGTGCCAGCAGCCCAGAGACCCCTTTTGAGTACGAGCAGTACTTC. Protein: CASSPETPFEYEQYF.